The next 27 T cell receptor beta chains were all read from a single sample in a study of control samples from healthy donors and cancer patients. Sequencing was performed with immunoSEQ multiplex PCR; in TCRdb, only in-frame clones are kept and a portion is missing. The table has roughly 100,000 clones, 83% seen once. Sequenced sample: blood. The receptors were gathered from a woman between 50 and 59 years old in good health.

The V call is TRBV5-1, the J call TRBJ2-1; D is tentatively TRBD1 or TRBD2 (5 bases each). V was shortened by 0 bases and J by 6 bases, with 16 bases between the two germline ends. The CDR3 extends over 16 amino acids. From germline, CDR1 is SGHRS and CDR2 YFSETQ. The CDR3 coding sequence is TGCGCCAGCAGCTTGGAGGGGACGGGCGTCCTCAATGAGCAGTTCTTC. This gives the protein CASSLEGTGVLNEQFF.

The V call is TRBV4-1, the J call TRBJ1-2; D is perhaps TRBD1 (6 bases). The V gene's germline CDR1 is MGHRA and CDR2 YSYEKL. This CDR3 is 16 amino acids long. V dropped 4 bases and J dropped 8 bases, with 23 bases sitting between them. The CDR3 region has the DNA TGCGCCAGCAGCCCAGGAGGGGGAGGATCAGTCTTGGGCTACACCTTC. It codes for CASSPGGGGSVLGYTF.

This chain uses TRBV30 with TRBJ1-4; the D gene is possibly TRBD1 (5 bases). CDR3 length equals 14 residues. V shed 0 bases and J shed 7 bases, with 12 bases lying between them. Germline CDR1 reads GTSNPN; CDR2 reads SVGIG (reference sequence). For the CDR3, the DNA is TGTGCCTGGAGTGTATCAGGGCAGGCTGAAAAACTGTTTTTT. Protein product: CAWSVSGQAEKLFF.

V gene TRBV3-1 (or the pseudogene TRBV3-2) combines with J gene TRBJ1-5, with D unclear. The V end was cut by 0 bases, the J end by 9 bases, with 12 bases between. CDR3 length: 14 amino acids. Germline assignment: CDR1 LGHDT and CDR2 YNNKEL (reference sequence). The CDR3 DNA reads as TGTGCCAGCAGCCAAGAGGCCAGGCGAGGGCCCCAGCATTTT. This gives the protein CASSQEARRGPQHF.

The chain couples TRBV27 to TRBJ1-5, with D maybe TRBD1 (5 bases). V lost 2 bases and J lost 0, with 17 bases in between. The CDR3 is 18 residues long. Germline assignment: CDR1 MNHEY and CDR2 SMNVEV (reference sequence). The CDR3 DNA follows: TGTGCCAGCAGTTTAGGTGGCCAGGGCCCCTATAGCAATCAGCCCCAGCATTTT. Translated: CASSLGGQGPYSNQPQHF.

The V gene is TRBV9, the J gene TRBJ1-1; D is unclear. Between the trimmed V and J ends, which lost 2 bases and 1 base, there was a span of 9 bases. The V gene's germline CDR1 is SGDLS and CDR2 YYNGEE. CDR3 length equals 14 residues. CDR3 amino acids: CASSVSGGNTEAFF. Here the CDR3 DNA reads TGTGCCAGCAGCGTTTCGGGCGGGAACACTGAAGCTTTCTTT.

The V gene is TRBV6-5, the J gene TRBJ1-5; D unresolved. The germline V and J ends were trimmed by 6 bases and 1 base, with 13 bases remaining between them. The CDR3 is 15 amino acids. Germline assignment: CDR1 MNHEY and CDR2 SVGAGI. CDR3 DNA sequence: TGTGCCAGCAGCTTCGGGTTTGGCAGCAATCAGCCCCAGCATTTT. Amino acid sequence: CASSFGFGSNQPQHF.

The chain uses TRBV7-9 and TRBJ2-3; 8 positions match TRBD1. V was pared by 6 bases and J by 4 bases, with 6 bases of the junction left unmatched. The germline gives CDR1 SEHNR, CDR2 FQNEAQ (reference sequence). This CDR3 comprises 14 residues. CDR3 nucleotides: TGTGCCAGCAGATCCGGGACAGGATCAGATACGCAGTATTTT. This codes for CASRSGTGSDTQYF.

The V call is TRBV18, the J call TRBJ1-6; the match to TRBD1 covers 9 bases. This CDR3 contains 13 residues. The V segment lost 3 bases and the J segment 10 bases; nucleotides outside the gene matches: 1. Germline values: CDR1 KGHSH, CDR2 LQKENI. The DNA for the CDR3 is TGTGCCAGCTCACCGGGACAGGGATCACCCCTCCACTTT. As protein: CASSPGQGSPLHF.

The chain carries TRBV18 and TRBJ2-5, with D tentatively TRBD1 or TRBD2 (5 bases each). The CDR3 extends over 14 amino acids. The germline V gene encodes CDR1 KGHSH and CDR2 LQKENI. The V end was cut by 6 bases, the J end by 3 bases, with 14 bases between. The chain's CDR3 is CASSQDSSEETQYF. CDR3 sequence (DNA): TGTGCCAGCTCCCAAGACAGTAGCGAAGAGACCCAGTACTTC.

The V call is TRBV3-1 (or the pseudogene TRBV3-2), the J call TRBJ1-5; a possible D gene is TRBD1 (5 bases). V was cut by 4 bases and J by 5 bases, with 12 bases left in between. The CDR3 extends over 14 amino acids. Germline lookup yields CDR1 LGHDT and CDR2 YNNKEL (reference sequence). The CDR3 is CASSPAGRDQPQHF. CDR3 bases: TGTGCCAGCAGCCCGGCAGGGAGGGATCAGCCCCAGCATTTT.

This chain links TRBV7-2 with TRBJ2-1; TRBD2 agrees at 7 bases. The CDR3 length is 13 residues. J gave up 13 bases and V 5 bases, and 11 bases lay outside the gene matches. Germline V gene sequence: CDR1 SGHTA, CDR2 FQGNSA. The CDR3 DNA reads TGTGCCAGCAGCCCTTCGCTCCGGGACTATCAGTTCTTC. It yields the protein CASSPSLRDYQFF.

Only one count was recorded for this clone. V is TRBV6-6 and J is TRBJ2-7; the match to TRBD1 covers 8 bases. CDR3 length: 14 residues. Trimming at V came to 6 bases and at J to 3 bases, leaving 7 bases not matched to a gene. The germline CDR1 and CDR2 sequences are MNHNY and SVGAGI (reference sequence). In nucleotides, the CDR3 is TGTGCCAGCAGCATTCCCGGGACAGGCTACGAGCAGTACTTC. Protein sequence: CASSIPGTGYEQYF.

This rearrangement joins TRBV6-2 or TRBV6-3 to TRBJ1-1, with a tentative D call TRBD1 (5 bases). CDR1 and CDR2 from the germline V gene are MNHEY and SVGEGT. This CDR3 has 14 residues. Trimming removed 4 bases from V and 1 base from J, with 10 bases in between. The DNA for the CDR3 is TGTGCCAGCAGTTTCGGGACGGCGAACACTGAAGCTTTCTTT. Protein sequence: CASSFGTANTEAFF.

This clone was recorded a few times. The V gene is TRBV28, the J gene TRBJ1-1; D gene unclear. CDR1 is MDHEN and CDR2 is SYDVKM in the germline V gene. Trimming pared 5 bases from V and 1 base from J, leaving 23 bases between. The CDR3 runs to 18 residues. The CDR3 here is CASSPRPITGGSNTEAFF. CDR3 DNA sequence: TGTGCCAGCAGTCCTCGTCCGATTACGGGAGGGTCGAACACTGAAGCTTTCTTT.

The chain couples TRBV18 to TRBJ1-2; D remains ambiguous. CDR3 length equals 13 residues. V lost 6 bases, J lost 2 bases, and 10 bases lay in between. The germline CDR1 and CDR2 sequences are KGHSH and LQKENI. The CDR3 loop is CASSPGDNYGYTF. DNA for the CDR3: TGTGCCAGCTCCCCTGGAGACAACTATGGCTACACCTTC.

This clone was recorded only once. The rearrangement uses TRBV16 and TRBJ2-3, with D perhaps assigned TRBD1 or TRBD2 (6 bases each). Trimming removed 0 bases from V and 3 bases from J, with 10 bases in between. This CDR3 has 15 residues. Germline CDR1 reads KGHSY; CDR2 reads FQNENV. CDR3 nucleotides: TGTGCCAGCAGCCAATCGGGGGGCGAGACAGATACGCAGTATTTT. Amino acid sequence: CASSQSGGETDTQYF. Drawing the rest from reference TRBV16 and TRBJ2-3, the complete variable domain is GEEVAQTPKHLVRGEGQKAKLYCAPIKGHSYVFWYQQVLKNEFKFLISFQNENVFDETGMPKERFSAKCLPNSPCSLEIQATKLEDSAVYFCASSQSGGETDTQYFGPGTRLTVL.

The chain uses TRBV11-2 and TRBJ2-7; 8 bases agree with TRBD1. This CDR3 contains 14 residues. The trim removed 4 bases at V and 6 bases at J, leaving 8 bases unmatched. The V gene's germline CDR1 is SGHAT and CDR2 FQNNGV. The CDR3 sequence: CASSSLTGASEQYF. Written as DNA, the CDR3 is TGTGCCAGCAGCTCCTTGACAGGGGCCTCCGAGCAGTACTTC.

The CDR3 sequence is CASSQVGRDSPLHF. The CDR3 coding sequence is TGCGCCAGCAGCCAAGTTGGTCGGGATTCACCCCTCCACTTT. The V gene is TRBV4-3, the J gene TRBJ1-6, with D unresolved. The CDR3 extends over 14 amino acids. The V end was cut by 1 base, the J end by 8 bases, with 9 bases between. Germline V gene sequence: CDR1 LGHNA, CDR2 YSLEER.

The CDR3 protein is CASSLGVWDRLGNIQYF. For the CDR3, the DNA is TGCGCCAGCAGCTTGGGTGTCTGGGACAGATTGGGAAACATTCAGTACTTC. V gene TRBV5-1 combines with J gene TRBJ2-4; 7 bases agree with TRBD1. Trimming cost V 0 bases and J 6 bases; bases outside gene matches: 12. The CDR3 contains 17 residues. Germline V gene lookup returns CDR1 SGHRS and CDR2 YFSETQ. The full variable domain, completed using reference TRBV5-1 and TRBJ2-4, is KAGVTQTPRYLIKTRGQQVTLSCSPISGHRSVSWYQQTPGQGLQFLFEYFSETQRNKGNFPGRFSGRQFSNSRSEMNVSTLELGDSALYLCASSLGVWDRLGNIQYFGAGTRLSVL.

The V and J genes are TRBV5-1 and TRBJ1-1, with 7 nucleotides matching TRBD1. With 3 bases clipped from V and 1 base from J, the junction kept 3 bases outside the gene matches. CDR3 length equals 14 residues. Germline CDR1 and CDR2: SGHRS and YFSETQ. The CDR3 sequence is CASSWRQGNTEAFF. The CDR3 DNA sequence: TGCGCCAGCAGCTGGCGACAGGGGAACACTGAAGCTTTCTTT.

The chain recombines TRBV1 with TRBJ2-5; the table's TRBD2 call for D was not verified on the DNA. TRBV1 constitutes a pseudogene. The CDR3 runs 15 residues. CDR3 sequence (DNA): TGCACCAGCAGCTTAGGGGGGACTAGGGGAGAGACCCAGTACTTC. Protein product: CTSSLGGTRGETQYF.

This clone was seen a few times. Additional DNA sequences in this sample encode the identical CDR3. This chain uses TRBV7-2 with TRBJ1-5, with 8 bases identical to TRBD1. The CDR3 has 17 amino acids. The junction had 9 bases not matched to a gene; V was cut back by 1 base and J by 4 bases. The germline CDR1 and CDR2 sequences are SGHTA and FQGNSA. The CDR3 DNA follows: TGTGCCAGCAGCTTAGTACCAGGGGGCTTGGGGAATCAGCCCCAGCATTTT. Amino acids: CASSLVPGGLGNQPQHF. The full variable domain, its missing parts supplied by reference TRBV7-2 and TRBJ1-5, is GAGVSQSPSNKVTEKGKDVELRCDPISGHTALYWYRQSLGQGLEFLIYFQGNSAPDKSGLPSDRFSAERTGGSVSTLTIQRTQQEDSAVYLCASSLVPGGLGNQPQHFGDGTRLSIL.

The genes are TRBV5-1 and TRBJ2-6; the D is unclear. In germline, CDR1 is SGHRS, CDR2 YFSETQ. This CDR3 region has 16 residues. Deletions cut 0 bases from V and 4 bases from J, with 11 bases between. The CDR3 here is CASSLAGTEGANVLTF. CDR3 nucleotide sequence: TGCGCCAGCAGCTTGGCCGGTACGGAGGGGGCCAACGTCCTGACTTTC.

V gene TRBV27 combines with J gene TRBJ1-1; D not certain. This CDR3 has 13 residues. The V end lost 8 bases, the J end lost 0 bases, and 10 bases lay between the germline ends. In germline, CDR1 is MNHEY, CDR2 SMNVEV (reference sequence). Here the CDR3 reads CASLNTLNTEAFF. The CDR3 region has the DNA TGTGCCAGCTTGAACACTTTGAACACTGAAGCTTTCTTT.

The CDR3 region is CASTRWDRAPNEKLFF. The CDR3, as DNA: TGTGCCAGCACGAGGTGGGACAGAGCTCCGAATGAAAAACTGTTTTTT. The chain carries TRBV27 and TRBJ1-4; 7 bases align to TRBD1. V shed 7 bases, J shed 5 bases, and the junction held 13 bases outside the gene matches. CDR1 is MNHEY and CDR2 is SMNVEV in the germline V gene (reference sequence). CDR3 length equals 16 residues.

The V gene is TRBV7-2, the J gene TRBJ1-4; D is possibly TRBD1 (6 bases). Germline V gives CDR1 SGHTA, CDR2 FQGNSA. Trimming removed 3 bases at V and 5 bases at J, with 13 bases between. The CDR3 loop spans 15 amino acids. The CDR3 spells CASSFKGEQNEKLFF. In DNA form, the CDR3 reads TGTGCCAGCAGCTTTAAGGGGGAGCAAAATGAAAAACTGTTTTTT.